The 9 T cell receptor beta chains given below trace back to one sample, sequenced in a study of blood T cell repertoires in COVID-19. TCRdb's table, derived via immunoSEQ multiplex PCR, lists solely in-frame clones and lacks some. This table holds around 230,000 clones, roughly 82% found once. Sequenced input: peripheral blood. These receptors all stem from a middle-aged man who had recovered from COVID-19.

The chain couples TRBV7-6 to TRBJ2-3; TRBD2 might be the D (7 bases). Trimming cost V 2 bases and J 1 base, with 10 bases left between them. The CDR3 totals 15 residues. The germline V gene has CDR1 SGHVS and CDR2 FNYEAQ. The CDR3 bases are TGTGCCAGCAGCTTAAGGGGGGGACGCACAGATACGCAGTATTTT. Its protein product is CASSLRGGRTDTQYF.

This chain uses TRBV27 with TRBJ2-5, with D unclear. V was shortened by 3 bases and J by 4 bases, with 9 bases between the two germline ends. Germline V gene data show CDR1 as MNHEY and CDR2 as SMNVEV (reference sequence). The CDR3 loop spans 13 amino acids. In DNA form, the CDR3 reads TGTGCCAGCAGTTTTAGTTCGCGAGAGACCCAGTACTTC. It translates to CASSFSSRETQYF.

The J gene is TRBJ2-5, the V gene TRBV5-6; 7 bases match TRBD2. The CDR3 covers 17 residues. The V gene's germline CDR1 is SGHDT and CDR2 YYEEEE. The J segment lost 4 bases and the V segment lost 4 bases, leaving 16 bases of the junction unmatched. The CDR3 DNA is TGTGCCAGCAGCGAGGGACCCGGGGGGAGTGAGTCAGAGACCCAGTACTTC. This codes for CASSEGPGGSESETQYF.

The chain links TRBV9 to TRBJ1-2; D unclear. V lost 3 bases and J lost 8, with 14 bases in between. Germline V gene lookup returns CDR1 SGDLS and CDR2 YYNGEE. The CDR3 totals 13 residues. CDR3 region: CASSADYSRGYTF. The CDR3, as DNA: TGTGCCAGCAGCGCAGACTACTCCCGGGGCTACACCTTC. Filled out from reference TRBV9 and TRBJ1-2, the complete variable domain reads DSGVTQTPKHLITATGQRVTLRCSPRSGDLSVYWYQQSLDQGLQFLIQYYNGEERAKGNILERFSAQQFPDLHSELNLSSLELGDSALYFCASSADYSRGYTFGSGTRLTVV.

This clone was recorded many times. The chain links TRBV5-6 to TRBJ2-5, with TRBD2 matching 8 bases. Trimming took 4 bases from V and 4 from J; bases not matched to a gene: 15. Germline V gene lookup returns CDR1 SGHDT and CDR2 YYEEEE. This CDR3 comprises 17 residues. Here the CDR3 DNA reads TGTGCCAGCAGCGCAAACTTCGGGGCGGGAGGAGGAGAGACCCAGTACTTC. This translates into CASSANFGAGGGETQYF. Looking up the rest from reference TRBV5-6 and TRBJ2-5 gives the full variable domain: DAGVTQSPTHLIKTRGQQVTLRCSPKSGHDTVSWYQQALGQGPQFIFQYYEEEERQRGNFPDRFSGHQFPNYSSELNVNALLLGDSALYLCASSANFGAGGGETQYFGPGTRLLVL.

The V call is TRBV11-3, the J call TRBJ2-5; TRBD1 is a possible D gene (7 bases). Trimming took off 0 bases at V and 4 bases at J, with 21 bases between the two ends. Germline-derived CDR1 and CDR2 are SGHNT and YENEEA. The CDR3 sequence is 18 residues long. The CDR3 sequence is CASSLDLFTSGGRETQYF. DNA of the CDR3: TGTGCCAGCAGCTTAGATCTGTTTACATCAGGGGGGAGAGAGACCCAGTACTTC.

This clone occurred a few times. The chain has TRBV19 and TRBJ1-1, with 8 bases fitting TRBD1. This CDR3 is built from 15 residues. Per germline, CDR1 LNHDA and CDR2 SQIVND (reference sequence). V was pared by 2 bases and J by 4 bases, with 6 bases of the junction left unmatched. The CDR3 region is CASSITPGGGTEAFF. DNA of the CDR3: TGTGCCAGTAGTATAACACCAGGGGGCGGCACTGAAGCTTTCTTT. Full variable domain (rest looked up from reference TRBV19 and TRBJ1-1): DGGITQSPKYLFRKEGQNVTLSCEQNLNHDAMYWYRQDPGQGLRLIYYSQIVNDFQKGDIAEGYSVSREKKESFPLTVTSAQKNPTAFYLCASSITPGGGTEAFFGQGTRLTVV.

The chain joins TRBV30 to TRBJ1-2, with 8 bases lining up with TRBD1. The CDR3 sequence is 16 residues long. The ends lost 0 bases at V and 5 bases at J; junction bases unmatched: 11. CDR1 is GTSNPN, CDR2 SVGIG, per germline (reference sequence). The CDR3 loop reads CAWSVRLGTGLYGYTF. CDR3 DNA sequence: TGTGCCTGGAGTGTAAGGCTCGGGACAGGATTATATGGCTACACCTTC.

CDR3 sequence (DNA): TGTGCCAGCAGCATGTTAGGGGACACCTACGAGCAGTACTTC. This sequence encodes CASSMLGDTYEQYF. J is TRBJ2-7 and V is TRBV11-2; maybe TRBD1 (6 bases). The CDR3 is 14 amino acids. V was shortened by 5 bases and J by 2 bases, with 13 bases between the two germline ends. Germline V gene data show CDR1 as SGHAT and CDR2 as FQNNGV.